A selection of T cell receptor beta chains follows, all from one sample in a study of graft-versus-host responses after intestinal transplantation. This table comes from immunoSEQ multiplex PCR, and its TCRdb copy is limited to in-frame clones, with some not included. The sample has about 39,000 clones, nearly 90% seen once. The source material was PBMCs, sampled 260 to 270 days after transplant. The receptors were gathered from a human patient who received an intestinal transplant, so some T cells may come from the graft donor. Each CDR3 is given with its conserved first and last residue. Each record gives: D gene, clone size, V gene, J gene, CDR3 protein, CDR3 DNA. A D gene is named only where the DNA matches it firmly. Where a row states a size, it is once, few, many or the class of an expanded clone; other rows omit it.

-,-,TRBV19,TRBJ1-4,CASSIEGFANEKLFF,TGTGCCAGTAGTATTGAGGGGTTTGCTAATGAAAAACTGTTTTTT
-,-,TRBV11-2,TRBJ2-3,CATGAGPTDTQYF,TGTGCCACCGGAGCGGGCCCCACAGATACGCAGTATTTT
-,-,TRBV6-1,TRBJ2-7,CASSRDRWSEQYF,TGTGCCAGCAGTCGGGACCGGTGGAGCGAGCAGTACTTC
-,-,TRBV5-6,TRBJ1-3,CASSLAVTGNTIYF,TGTGCCAGCAGCTTGGCAGTAACTGGAAACACCATATATTTT
-,-,TRBV27,TRBJ2-2,CASKLAGELFF,TGTGCCAGCAAGCTCGCCGGGGAGCTGTTTTTT
-,once,TRBV11-2,TRBJ1-1,CASSFSNTEAFF,TGTGCCAGCAGCTTTTCGAACACTGAAGCTTTCTTT
-,-,TRBV28,TRBJ1-6,CASSLRPSSYNSPLHF,TGTGCCAGCAGTCTACGGCCGAGCTCCTATAATTCACCCCTCCACTTT
-,-,TRBV9,TRBJ1-5,CASSVGGSQPQHF,TGTGCCAGCAGCGTCGGGGGTTCCCAGCCCCAGCATTTT
-,-,TRBV7-9,TRBJ2-1,CASSPRGAEQFF,TGTGCCAGCAGCCCGCGTGGGGCCGAGCAGTTCTTC
-,-,TRBV6-1,TRBJ2-7,CASNLSGEVSEQYF,TGTGCCAGCAACTTATCAGGGGAGGTCAGCGAGCAGTACTTC
-,-,TRBV25-1,TRBJ2-2,CASSVRDKNTGELFF,TGTGCCAGCAGTGTTCGGGACAAAAACACCGGGGAGCTGTTTTTT
-,-,TRBV25-1,TRBJ1-6,CASTWAIGTAPLHF,TGTGCCAGCACTTGGGCAATCGGTACGGCACCCCTCCACTTT
-,-,TRBV13,TRBJ1-1,CASSAPGGPFMNTEAFF,TGTGCCAGCAGCGCCCCGGGGGGACCTTTTATGAACACTGAAGCTTTCTTT
TRBD1,-,TRBV5-1,TRBJ1-1,CASSYYRGSTEAFF,TGCGCCAGCAGTTACTACAGGGGTAGTACTGAAGCTTTCTTT
-,-,TRBV9,TRBJ1-2,CASSVRAGDGGYTF,TGTGCCAGCAGCGTCAGGGCAGGGGATGGCGGCTACACCTTC